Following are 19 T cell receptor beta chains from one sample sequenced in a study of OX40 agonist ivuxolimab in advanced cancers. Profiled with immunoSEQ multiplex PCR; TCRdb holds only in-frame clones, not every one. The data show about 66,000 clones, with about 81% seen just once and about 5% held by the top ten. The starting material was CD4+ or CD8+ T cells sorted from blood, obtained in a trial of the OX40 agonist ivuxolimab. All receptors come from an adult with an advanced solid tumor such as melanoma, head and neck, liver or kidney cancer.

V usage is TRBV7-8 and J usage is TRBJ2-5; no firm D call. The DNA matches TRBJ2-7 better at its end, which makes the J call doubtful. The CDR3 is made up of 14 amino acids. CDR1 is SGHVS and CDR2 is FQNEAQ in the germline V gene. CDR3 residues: CASSLVPSSYEQYF. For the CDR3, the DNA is TGTGCCAGCAGCTTAGTTCCGAGCTCCTACGAGCAGTACTTC.

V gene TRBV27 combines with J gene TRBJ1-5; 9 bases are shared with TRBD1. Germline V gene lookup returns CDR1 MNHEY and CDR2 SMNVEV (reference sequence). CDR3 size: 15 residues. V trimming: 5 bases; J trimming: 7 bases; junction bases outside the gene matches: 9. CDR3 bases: TGTGCCAGCAGTCCCGGGACAGGGCTAGGACAGCCCCAGCATTTT. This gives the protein CASSPGTGLGQPQHF.

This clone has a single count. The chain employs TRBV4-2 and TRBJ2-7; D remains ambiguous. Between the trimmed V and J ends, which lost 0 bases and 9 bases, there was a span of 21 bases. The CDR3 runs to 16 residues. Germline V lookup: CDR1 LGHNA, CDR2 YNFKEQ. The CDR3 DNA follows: TGTGCCAGCAGCCAAGATGTGATACTACCACCCCCATTGCAGTACTTC. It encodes CASSQDVILPPPLQYF.

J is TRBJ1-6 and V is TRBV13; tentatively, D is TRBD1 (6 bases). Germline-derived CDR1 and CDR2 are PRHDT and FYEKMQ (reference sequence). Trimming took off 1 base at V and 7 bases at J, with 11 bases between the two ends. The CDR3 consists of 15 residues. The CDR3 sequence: CASSLDRGRNSPLHF. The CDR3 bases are TGTGCCAGCAGCTTAGATCGGGGGCGCAATTCACCCCTCCACTTT.

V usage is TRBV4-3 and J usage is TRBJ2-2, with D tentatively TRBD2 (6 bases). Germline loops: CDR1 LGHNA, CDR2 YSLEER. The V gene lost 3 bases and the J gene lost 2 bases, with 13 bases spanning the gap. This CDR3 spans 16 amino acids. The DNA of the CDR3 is TGCGCCAGCAGCCACCCGGGAGAACCCAACACCGGGGAGCTGTTTTTT. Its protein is CASSHPGEPNTGELFF.

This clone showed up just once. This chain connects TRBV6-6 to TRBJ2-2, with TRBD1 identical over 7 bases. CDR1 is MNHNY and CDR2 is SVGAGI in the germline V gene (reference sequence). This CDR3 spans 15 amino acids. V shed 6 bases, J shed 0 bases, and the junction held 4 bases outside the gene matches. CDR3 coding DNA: TGTGCCAGCAGCCTAGACAGGGCGAACACCGGGGAGCTGTTTTTT. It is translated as CASSLDRANTGELFF.

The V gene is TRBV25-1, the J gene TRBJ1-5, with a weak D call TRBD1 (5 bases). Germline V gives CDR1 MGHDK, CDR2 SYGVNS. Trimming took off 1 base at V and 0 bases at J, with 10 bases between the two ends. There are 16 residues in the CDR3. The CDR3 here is CASSESDTASNQPQHF. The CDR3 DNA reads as TGTGCCAGCAGTGAATCGGACACCGCTAGCAATCAGCCCCAGCATTTT.

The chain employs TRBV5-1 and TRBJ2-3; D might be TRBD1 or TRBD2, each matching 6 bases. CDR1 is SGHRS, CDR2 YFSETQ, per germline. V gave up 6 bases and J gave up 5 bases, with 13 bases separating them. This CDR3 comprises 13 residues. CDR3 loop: CASNEGGRDTQYF. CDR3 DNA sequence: TGCGCCAGCAACGAAGGGGGGAGAGATACGCAGTATTTT. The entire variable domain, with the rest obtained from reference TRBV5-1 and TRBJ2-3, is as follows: KAGVTQTPRYLIKTRGQQVTLSCSPISGHRSVSWYQQTPGQGLQFLFEYFSETQRNKGNFPGRFSGRQFSNSRSEMNVSTLELGDSALYLCASNEGGRDTQYFGPGTRLTVL.

DNA of the CDR3: TGTGCCAGTAGCACTCTAGCGGGAGGGCGTAGTGAGCAGTTCTTC. It codes for CASSTLAGGRSEQFF. The chain has TRBV19 and TRBJ2-1; 12 bases agree with TRBD2. The trim removed 6 bases at V and 9 bases at J, leaving 9 bases unmatched. CDR3 size: 15 residues. CDR1 is LNHDA and CDR2 is SQIVND in the germline V gene (reference sequence).

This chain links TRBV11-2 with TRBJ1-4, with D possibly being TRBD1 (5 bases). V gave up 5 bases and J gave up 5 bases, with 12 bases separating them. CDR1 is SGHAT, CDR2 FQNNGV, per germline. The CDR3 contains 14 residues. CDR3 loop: CASSQDRGNEKLFF. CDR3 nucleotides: TGTGCCAGCAGCCAAGACCGGGGGAATGAAAAACTGTTTTTT.

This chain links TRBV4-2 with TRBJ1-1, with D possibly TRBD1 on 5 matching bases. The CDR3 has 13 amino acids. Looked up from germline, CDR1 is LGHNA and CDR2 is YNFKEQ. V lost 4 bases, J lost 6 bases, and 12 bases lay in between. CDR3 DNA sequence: TGTGCCAGCAGCCCGACAGTACTCTCTGAAGCTTTCTTT. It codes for CASSPTVLSEAFF.

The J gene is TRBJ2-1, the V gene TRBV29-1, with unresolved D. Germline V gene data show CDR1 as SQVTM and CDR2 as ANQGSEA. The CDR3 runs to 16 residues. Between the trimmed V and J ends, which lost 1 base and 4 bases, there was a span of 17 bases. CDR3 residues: CSVEGYYSSGYNEQFF. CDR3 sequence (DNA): TGCAGCGTTGAAGGCTACTACTCTAGTGGTTACAATGAGCAGTTCTTC.

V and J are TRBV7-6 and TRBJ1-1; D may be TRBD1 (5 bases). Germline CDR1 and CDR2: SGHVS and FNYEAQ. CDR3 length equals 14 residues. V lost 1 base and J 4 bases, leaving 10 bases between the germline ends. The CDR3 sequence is CASSLEAGTTEAFF. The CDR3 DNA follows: TGTGCCAGCAGCTTAGAAGCAGGGACCACTGAAGCTTTCTTT.

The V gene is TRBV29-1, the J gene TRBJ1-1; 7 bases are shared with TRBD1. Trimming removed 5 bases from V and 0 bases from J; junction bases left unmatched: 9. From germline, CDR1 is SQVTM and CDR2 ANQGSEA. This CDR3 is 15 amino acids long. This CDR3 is CSVKQGWGMNTEAFF. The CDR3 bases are TGCAGCGTTAAACAGGGGTGGGGGATGAACACTGAAGCTTTCTTT.

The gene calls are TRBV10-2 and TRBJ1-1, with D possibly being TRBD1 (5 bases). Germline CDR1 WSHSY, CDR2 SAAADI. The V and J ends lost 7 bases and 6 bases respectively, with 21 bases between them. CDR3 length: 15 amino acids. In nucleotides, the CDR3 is TGCGCCAGCAAATATTCCGGGACCCTTTCGGCTGAAGCTTTCTTT. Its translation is CASKYSGTLSAEAFF.

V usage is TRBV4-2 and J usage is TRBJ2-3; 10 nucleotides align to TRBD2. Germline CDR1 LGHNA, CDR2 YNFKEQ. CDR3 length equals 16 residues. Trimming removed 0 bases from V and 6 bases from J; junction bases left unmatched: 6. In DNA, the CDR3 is TGTGCCAGCAGCCAAGACGGAGCGGGAGGGCGGGATACGCAGTATTTT. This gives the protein CASSQDGAGGRDTQYF.

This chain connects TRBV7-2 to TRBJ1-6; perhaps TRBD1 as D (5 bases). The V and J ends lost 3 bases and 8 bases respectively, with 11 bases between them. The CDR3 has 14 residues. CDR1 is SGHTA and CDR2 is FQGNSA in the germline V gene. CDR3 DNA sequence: TGTGCCAGCAGCTTTACCAGGGTCGATTCACCCCTCCACTTT. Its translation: CASSFTRVDSPLHF.

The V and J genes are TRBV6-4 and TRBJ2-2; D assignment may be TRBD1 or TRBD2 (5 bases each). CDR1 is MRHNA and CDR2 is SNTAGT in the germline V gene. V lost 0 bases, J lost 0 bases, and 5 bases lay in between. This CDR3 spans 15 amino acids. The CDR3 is CASSDSGANTGELFF. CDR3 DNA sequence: TGTGCCAGCAGTGACTCGGGGGCGAACACCGGGGAGCTGTTTTTT.

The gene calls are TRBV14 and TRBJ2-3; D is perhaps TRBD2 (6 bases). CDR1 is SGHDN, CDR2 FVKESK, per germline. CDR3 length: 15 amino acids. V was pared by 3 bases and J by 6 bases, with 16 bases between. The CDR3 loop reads CASSQGVGGADTQYF. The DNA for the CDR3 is TGTGCCAGCAGCCAGGGTGTCGGGGGAGCCGATACGCAGTATTTT.